The present entry profiles one TCR beta chain with its context. Its target is unknown. These data are taken from a study of immune cell composition in non-small cell lung cancer. Normal lung was taken at the farthest possible site, at least 3 cm from tumour. Sequencing used immunoSEQ multiplex PCR; TCRdb keeps in-frame clones, though not all of them. The repertoire holds thousands of clones, with 81% as singletons. The CDR3 is 22 amino acids. The germline V and J ends were trimmed by 1 base and 5 bases, with 36 bases remaining between them. Looked up from germline, CDR1 is LNHDA and CDR2 is SQIVND (reference sequence). Study observations and caveats: Approximately 79% of squamous and roughly 32% of adenocarcinoma cases had tumour-associated clones >0.5%. Dominant in vivo tumour-associated clones were not shown to share tumour-reactive sequences.

Sequencing used non-adjacent lung tissue. This sequence originates from a human donor with non-small cell lung cancer. This chain links TRBV19 with TRBJ2-7; tentatively, D is TRBD1 (6 bases). This CDR3 reads CASSIGRDRKTPTSSSGDEQYF. The CDR3 region has the DNA TGTGCCAGTAGTATAGGGCGAGACAGGAAGACTCCTACGAGCAGTTCGGGCGACGAGCAGTACTTC.